This T cell receptor beta chain came from a study of T cell responses to AZD1222 COVID-19 vaccine. Germline-derived CDR1 and CDR2 are SQVTM and ANQGSEA. V lost 1 base to trimming and J lost 7 bases, with 16 bases between them. The CDR3 is 14 amino acids. Notes on this clone: Its antigen is currently unknown.

The method was immunoSEQ multiplex PCR; TCRdb's version includes in-frame clones alone and lacks a portion of them. The sample holds some 100,000 clones, around nine tenths seen once. Whole-study results and caveats: Compared with day 0, the breadth and depth of the Spike-specific TCR repertoire rose significantly after two doses of AZD1222. Females made up more of the donors, who were largely white British, and clonal diversity may have come out too low. The span of vaccine-associated CD4 TCRs extended across spike, with dominance at 160-218 and 743-854.

The material sequenced was peripheral blood, taken on day 0 of AZD1222 vaccination. This chain uses TRBV29-1 with TRBJ1-2; maybe TRBD1 (6 bases). The clonotype comes from an adult in good health. CDR3 region: CSVEVFGGLGGYTF. The CDR3 coding sequence is TGCAGCGTTGAAGTGTTTGGGGGCCTCGGTGGCTACACCTTC.